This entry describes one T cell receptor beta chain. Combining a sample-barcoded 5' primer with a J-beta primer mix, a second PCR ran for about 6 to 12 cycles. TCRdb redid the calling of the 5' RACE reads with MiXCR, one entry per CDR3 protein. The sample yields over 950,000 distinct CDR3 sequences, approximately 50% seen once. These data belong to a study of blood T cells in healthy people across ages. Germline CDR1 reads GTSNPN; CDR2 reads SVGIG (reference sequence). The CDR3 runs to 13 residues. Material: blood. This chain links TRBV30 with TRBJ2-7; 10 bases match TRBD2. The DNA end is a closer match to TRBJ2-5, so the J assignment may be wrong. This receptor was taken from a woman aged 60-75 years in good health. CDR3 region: CAGVAGGAETQYF. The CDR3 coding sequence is TGTGCCGGGGTAGCGGGAGGAGCAGAGACCCAGTACTTC.